The present T cell receptor (beta chain) was sequenced within a study of vaccination and CD4 T cells after COVID-19. Study as a whole: Control cultures were supplied with a CEFX pool, an HIV-1 Nef pool, or no peptide at all.

Study results and limitations: Convalescent patients' median share of reactive clones seen only post-vaccination was approximately 90%.

The Oncomine TCR Beta short-read assay sequenced DNA from cultured CD4+ T cells. TCRdb used MiXCR to reprocess the PCR reads, holding one entry per CDR3 protein. This repertoire shows roughly 9,000 distinct CDR3 sequences, around 48% found once; its top ten account for 25% to 30%. Noted treatment: approximately nine-day PBMC culture with coronavirus spike peptide pools or control peptides (ViraFEST assay). CD4+ T cells of the unexposed donor were collected before the COVID-19 pandemic (2011-2018). ViraFEST sequenced TCRs after peptide-pool expansion of antigen-specific T cells. Approximately 2 million PBMCs were grown per well alongside roughly 9 IU/ml IL-2 and 7.5 to 10 ug/ml peptide pools. As concerns this clonotype: The antigen remains undetermined.

Trimming took off 3 bases at V and 4 bases at J, with 12 bases between the two ends. The CDR3 loop spans 14 amino acids. Germline-derived CDR1 and CDR2 are LNHDA and SQIVND (reference sequence). The receptor's source is a human donor in good health. The chain has TRBV19 and TRBJ1-2, with D possibly TRBD1 on 6 matching bases. What was sequenced was CD4+ T cells from blood, cultured in vitro. The CDR3 region is CASSIEQGTYGYTF. The CDR3 nucleotides are TGTGCCAGTAGTATTGAGCAGGGGACCTATGGCTACACCTTC.